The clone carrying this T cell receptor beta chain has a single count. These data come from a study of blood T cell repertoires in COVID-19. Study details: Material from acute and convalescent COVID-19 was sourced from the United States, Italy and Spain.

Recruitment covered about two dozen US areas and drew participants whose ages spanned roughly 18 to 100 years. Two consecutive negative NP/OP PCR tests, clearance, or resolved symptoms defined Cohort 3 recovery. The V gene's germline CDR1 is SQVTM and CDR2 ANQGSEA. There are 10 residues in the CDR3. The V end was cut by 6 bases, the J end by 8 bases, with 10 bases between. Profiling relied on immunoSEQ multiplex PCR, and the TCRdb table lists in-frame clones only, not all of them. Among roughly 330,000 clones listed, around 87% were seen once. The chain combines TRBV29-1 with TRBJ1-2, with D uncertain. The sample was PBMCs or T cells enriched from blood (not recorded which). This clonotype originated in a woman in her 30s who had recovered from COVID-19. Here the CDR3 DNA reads TGCAGCGTCGGGGTAGGCGGCTACACCTTC. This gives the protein CSVGVGGYTF.